Following are 25 T cell receptor beta chains from one sample sequenced in a study of cytomegalovirus exposure and HLA in healthy donors. PCR primers comprised 60 Vbeta and 13 Jbeta primers. This table comes from immunoSEQ multiplex PCR, and its TCRdb copy is limited to in-frame clones, with some not included. Counted here are around 99,000 clones, 63% occurring once; the ten biggest clones make up around 6.6%. What was sequenced was PBMCs. The receptors stem from a woman in her twenties or thirties in good health and CMV-seronegative.

The gene calls are TRBV28 and TRBJ1-3; TRBD1 matches at 11 bases. The CDR3 is made up of 17 amino acids. Germline V gene sequence: CDR1 MDHEN, CDR2 SYDVKM. V dropped 4 bases and J dropped 4; count of bases not matched to a gene: 9. The CDR3 bases are TGTGCCAGCAGTTCGCTAGTAGGACAGGGGGCGGGAAACACCATATATTTT. Amino acids: CASSSLVGQGAGNTIYF.

The rearrangement uses TRBV10-3 and TRBJ1-1, with 8 bases lining up with TRBD1. V was pared by 3 bases and J by 5 bases, with 11 bases of the junction left unmatched. This CDR3 spans 16 amino acids. The V gene's germline CDR1 is ENHRY and CDR2 SYGVKD. CDR3 sequence: CAISDRQGNRGTEAFF. The CDR3 nucleotides read TGTGCCATCAGTGATCGGCAGGGAAACAGGGGGACTGAAGCTTTCTTT.

There are a few counts of this clone. The chain is built from TRBV4-3 and TRBJ2-1, with TRBD2 matching over 9 bases. The CDR3 totals 19 residues. The V gene end was trimmed by 2 bases and the J gene end by 0 bases; junction bases not matched to a gene: 11. Germline lookup yields CDR1 LGHNA and CDR2 YSLEER. CDR3 region: CASSQRLAVLPASYNEQFF. Here the CDR3 DNA reads TGCGCCAGCAGCCAAAGACTAGCGGTTCTCCCAGCCTCCTACAATGAGCAGTTCTTC.

In this sample, this clone turned up a few times. V gene TRBV4-3 combines with J gene TRBJ2-2, with 7 bases matching TRBD2. Germline lookup yields CDR1 LGHNA and CDR2 YSLEER. V shed 1 base, J shed 2 bases, and the junction held 10 bases outside the gene matches. This CDR3 contains 18 residues. The CDR3 DNA reads TGCGCCAGCAGCCAAGTACTAGCGCGGGGGATAAACACCGGGGAGCTGTTTTTT. Translation gives CASSQVLARGINTGELFF.

This chain connects TRBV5-1 to TRBJ2-1, with TRBD2 matching 12 bases. Trimming at V came to 1 base and at J to 7 bases, leaving 6 bases not matched to a gene. From germline, CDR1 is SGHRS and CDR2 YFSETQ. The CDR3 totals 16 residues. CDR3: CASSLRAGLAGNEQFF. CDR3 bases: TGCGCCAGCAGCTTGAGGGCGGGACTAGCGGGTAATGAGCAGTTCTTC.

The chain uses TRBV10-1 and TRBJ2-3, with a tentative D call TRBD2 (6 bases). Per the germline V gene, CDR1 is WNHNN and CDR2 is SYGVQD (reference sequence). Trimming pared 5 bases from V and 2 bases from J, leaving 17 bases between. The CDR3 extends over 16 amino acids. CDR3 bases: TGCGCCAGCAGTCCGGGACGGCGGGGCTACACAGATACGCAGTATTTT. Protein sequence: CASSPGRRGYTDTQYF.

The chain links TRBV4-3 to TRBJ2-2; D may be TRBD2 (5 bases). CDR1 LGHNA and CDR2 YSLEER come from the germline V gene. This CDR3 region has 15 residues. Trimming cost V 1 base and J 4 bases, with 10 bases left between them. The CDR3 here is CASSQGLAITGELFF. CDR3 DNA sequence: TGCGCCAGCAGCCAAGGGCTAGCTATCACCGGGGAGCTGTTTTTT.

In its sample, this clone was seen a few times. V usage is TRBV7-8 and J usage is TRBJ2-3; 8 nucleotides agree with TRBD2. V shed 5 bases and J 6 bases; nucleotides not matched to a gene: 10. Germline CDR1 and CDR2: SGHVS and FQNEAQ. The CDR3 is 15 residues long. The CDR3 nucleotides are TGTGCCAGCAGCCCATGGTTGGCGGGGGGCGATACGCAGTATTTT. Translating gives CASSPWLAGGDTQYF.

This sequence joins TRBV9 and TRBJ2-5; TRBD2 matches 8 bases. The CDR3 is 15 residues long. Trimming took 3 bases from V and 0 from J; bases not matched to a gene: 4. In germline, CDR1 is SGDLS, CDR2 YYNGEE. The CDR3 DNA reads TGTGCCAGCAGCGGGGCTAGCGGGTACCAAGAGACCCAGTACTTC. Its translation is CASSGASGYQETQYF.

In this sample, this clone turned up a few times. This chain links TRBV5-1 with TRBJ2-7; TRBD2 matches at 9 bases. Per germline, CDR1 SGHRS and CDR2 YFSETQ. Trimming cost V 0 bases and J 2 bases; bases outside gene matches: 6. This CDR3 contains 16 residues. CDR3 residues: CASSLALAGYTYEQYF. Written as DNA, the CDR3 is TGCGCCAGCAGCTTGGCCCTAGCGGGGTATACCTACGAGCAGTACTTC.

There are a few counts of this clone. The chain is built from TRBV7-9 and TRBJ2-7; D remains ambiguous. Germline CDR1 and CDR2: SEHNR and FQNEAQ (reference sequence). The CDR3 is 14 residues long. Trimming left V 4 bases short and J 3 bases short, with 13 bases between. CDR3 amino acids: CASSSPQARYEQYF. DNA for the CDR3: TGTGCCAGCAGCTCCCCGCAAGCACGCTACGAGCAGTACTTC.

The rearrangement joins TRBV10-1 to TRBJ2-3; the D gene is possibly TRBD2 (7 bases). Trimming cost V 6 bases and J 0 bases, with 10 bases left between them. The CDR3 sequence is 14 residues long. The V gene's germline CDR1 is WNHNN and CDR2 SYGVQD (reference sequence). In nucleotides, the CDR3 is TGCGCCAGCAGCGGGGGGCCAAGCACAGATACGCAGTATTTT. It specifies CASSGGPSTDTQYF.

This clone was counted between two and nine times. The V and J genes are TRBV30 and TRBJ1-2, with D perhaps TRBD1 (6 bases). Germline loops: CDR1 GTSNPN, CDR2 SVGIG (reference sequence). Trimming took off 1 base at V and 0 bases at J, with 18 bases between the two ends. CDR3 length: 17 residues. CDR3 nucleotides: TGTGCCTGGAGTGGGGGGGGCTCTTTTACCGCTAACTATGGCTACACCTTC. It yields the protein CAWSGGGSFTANYGYTF.

This clone was seen a single time. This rearrangement joins TRBV13 to TRBJ2-3; D is possibly TRBD2 (5 bases). Trimming left V 5 bases short and J 6 bases short, with 15 bases between. CDR3 size: 14 residues. Per germline, CDR1 PRHDT and CDR2 FYEKMQ (reference sequence). The CDR3 protein is CASSQRSGWDTQYF. CDR3 nucleotides: TGTGCCAGCAGCCAGCGGAGTGGATGGGATACGCAGTATTTT. Full variable domain (missing parts from reference TRBV13 and TRBJ2-3): AAGVIQSPRHLIKEKRETATLKCYPIPRHDTVYWYQQGPGQDPQFLISFYEKMQSDKGSIPDRFSAQQFSDYHSELNMSSLELGDSALYFCASSQRSGWDTQYFGPGTRLTVL.

This rearrangement joins TRBV6-5 to TRBJ1-2; D may be TRBD1 (6 bases). The length of the CDR3 is 14 residues. CDR1 and CDR2 (germline): MNHEY, SVGAGI. Trimming removed 7 bases from V and 1 base from J, with 13 bases in between. Here the CDR3 reads CASTPGQSNYGYTF. CDR3 DNA: TGTGCCAGCACCCCAGGACAGAGTAACTATGGCTACACCTTC.

This chain joins TRBV5-1 and TRBJ1-2; 7 bases map to TRBD1. Germline CDR1 SGHRS, CDR2 YFSETQ. The V gene end was trimmed by 2 bases and the J gene end by 6 bases; junction bases not matched to a gene: 10. The CDR3 contains 15 residues. The CDR3 reads CASSFDRGGAHGYTF. The CDR3 nucleotides are TGCGCCAGCAGCTTTGATAGAGGGGGCGCGCATGGCTACACCTTC.

In DNA, the CDR3 is TGTGCCAGCAGCCGCCCGGGACAGTTGTCCTACGAGCAGTACTTC. Amino acids: CASSRPGQLSYEQYF. The chain links TRBV11-2 to TRBJ2-7; 7 positions match TRBD1. V was pared by 5 bases and J by 1 base, with 8 bases of the junction left unmatched. Germline V gene sequence: CDR1 SGHAT, CDR2 FQNNGV. The CDR3 spans 15 residues. The full variable domain, completed using reference TRBV11-2 and TRBJ2-7, is EAGVAQSPRYKIIEKRQSVAFWCNPISGHATLYWYQQILGQGPKLLIQFQNNGVVDDSQLPKDRFSAERLKGVDSTLKIQPAKLEDSAVYLCASSRPGQLSYEQYFGPGTRLTVT.

This chain links TRBV7-7 with TRBJ2-3; D ambiguous. Trimming removed 1 base at V and 0 bases at J, with 5 bases between. Germline V gene lookup returns CDR1 SSHAT and CDR2 FNYEAQ (reference sequence). The CDR3 has 14 residues. For the CDR3, the DNA is TGTGCCAGCAGCTTAGACGGGAGCACAGATACGCAGTATTTT. This codes for CASSLDGSTDTQYF.

The V gene is TRBV5-1, the J gene TRBJ2-4; D possibly corresponds to TRBD1 (5 bases). Germline V CDR1 and CDR2: SGHRS, YFSETQ. Trimming took 0 bases from V and 0 from J, leaving 22 bases between them. CDR3 length equals 20 residues. The CDR3 loop is CASSLGAVTDLILAKNIQYF. DNA for the CDR3: TGCGCCAGCAGCTTGGGAGCTGTGACAGACTTAATTCTAGCCAAAAACATTCAGTACTTC.

The rearrangement uses TRBV7-6 and TRBJ2-7; D is uncertain. The CDR3 is made up of 12 amino acids. V was trimmed by 5 bases and J by 1 base, leaving 6 bases between them. The V gene's germline CDR1 is SGHVS and CDR2 FNYEAQ. The CDR3 DNA reads as TGTGCCAGCAGCGGCCGATCCTACGAGCAGTACTTC. It translates to CASSGRSYEQYF. Complete variable domain (other parts from reference TRBV7-6 and TRBJ2-7): GAGVSQSPRYKVTKRGQDVALRCDPISGHVSLYWYRQALGQGPEFLTYFNYEAQQDKSGLPNDRFSAERPEGSISTLTIQRTEQRDSAMYRCASSGRSYEQYFGPGTRLTVT.

This chain links TRBV11-2 with TRBJ2-5; weak D call: TRBD2 (6 bases). The CDR3 runs to 15 residues. CDR1 is SGHAT and CDR2 is FQNNGV in the germline V gene. V lost 3 bases and J lost 5, with 16 bases in between. The CDR3 bases are TGTGCCAGCAGCTTCGAGCTAGCGTTACGGGAGACCCAGTACTTC. Translated, it gives CASSFELALRETQYF. Variable domain in full (rest from reference TRBV11-2 and TRBJ2-5): EAGVAQSPRYKIIEKRQSVAFWCNPISGHATLYWYQQILGQGPKLLIQFQNNGVVDDSQLPKDRFSAERLKGVDSTLKIQPAKLEDSAVYLCASSFELALRETQYFGPGTRLLVL.

This chain connects TRBV11-2 to TRBJ2-5, with TRBD2 matching over 7 bases. Germline loops: CDR1 SGHAT, CDR2 FQNNGV. The CDR3 extends over 16 amino acids. Trimming took 1 base from V and 9 from J; bases not matched to a gene: 14. CDR3 coding DNA: TGTGCCAGCAGCTTAGTCAATCCCGGGGGAGGGGAGCCCCAGTACTTC. Translation: CASSLVNPGGGEPQYF.

The chain uses TRBV25-1 and TRBJ2-7; TRBD2 matches at 14 bases. V shed 7 bases, J shed 2 bases, and the junction held 1 base outside the gene matches. This CDR3 is 14 amino acids long. The germline CDR1 and CDR2 sequences are MGHDK and SYGVNS. In nucleotides, the CDR3 is TGTGCCAGCACGGGACTAGCGGGAGCCTACGAGCAGTACTTC. Translation gives CASTGLAGAYEQYF.

The chain links TRBV2 to TRBJ2-2; 11 bases are shared with TRBD1. The CDR3 runs to 16 residues. V lost 4 bases to trimming and J lost 5 bases; unmatched junction nucleotides: 6. Germline V gene lookup returns CDR1 SNHLY and CDR2 FYNNEI. CDR3 protein: CASSAMGTGGTGELFF. The CDR3 DNA is TGTGCCAGCAGTGCGATGGGGACAGGGGGGACCGGGGAGCTGTTTTTT.

V is TRBV19 and J is TRBJ1-2; D possibly corresponds to TRBD1 (6 bases). This CDR3 is 15 amino acids long. Deletions cut 0 bases from V and 4 bases from J, with 12 bases between. CDR1 LNHDA and CDR2 SQIVND come from the germline V gene (reference sequence). The CDR3 DNA reads as TGTGCCAGTAGTATAGACGGCCGGGACATCTATGGCTACACCTTC. Protein sequence: CASSIDGRDIYGYTF. Together with reference TRBV19 and TRBJ1-2, the CDR3 gives the full variable domain: DGGITQSPKYLFRKEGQNVTLSCEQNLNHDAMYWYRQDPGQGLRLIYYSQIVNDFQKGDIAEGYSVSREKKESFPLTVTSAQKNPTAFYLCASSIDGRDIYGYTFGSGTRLTVV.